The sequence of this TCR beta chain was determined in a study of T cell clones after liver transplantation (dated by TCRdb to between 2017 and 2020). In terms of the full investigation: Samples were obtained from ITN030ST, a randomized trial in which withdrawal of immunosuppression was attempted within 2 years of liver transplantation. After a pre-transplant mixed lymphocyte reaction, TCRbeta sequencing was used to pinpoint donor-reactive T cell clones, which were subsequently tracked in post-transplant blood. Third party-reactive TCRbeta sequences from pre-transplant MLRs were also identified as an antigen-independent comparator for donor-reactive sequences. Of the eight recipients, three were HCV-positive, while the remaining recipients had been transplanted for non-autoimmune, non-viral indications. Subjects received no induction therapy and standard immunosuppression until randomization at 12-24 months post-transplant. Tolerance was defined as complete withdrawal of immunosuppression for at least one year without a rise in liver enzymes beyond twice the upper limit of normal. Blood samples were taken pre-transplant, pre-randomization before withdrawal, and post-randomization after full withdrawal or failed withdrawal. A cohort of 8 liver transplant recipients was studied, of whom 3 were classified as tolerant and 5 as non-tolerant. General conclusions and limits of the study: Without allograft tissue specimens, donor-reactive T cells may have migrated into the graft rather than being deleted. Conclusions were preliminary, limited by small, heterogeneous patient numbers and non-standardized post-transplant time points. In 5 of 8 subjects, circulating donor-reactive CD4 TCRbeta sequences decreased significantly after transplant, regardless of tolerance or HCV status. In two subjects, low numbers of available donor cells limited the measurable donor-reactive repertoire. Donor-reactive sequences decreased more than third party-reactive sequences, which suggests partial antigen-specific deletion that was not related to withdrawal success. When repertoire turnover was accounted for, significantly reduced detection of donor-reactive sequences was found in 7 of 8 subjects for CD4 and in 8 of 8 subjects for CD8.

Using immunoSEQ, frozen genomic DNA was subjected to high-throughput TCRbeta CDR3 sequencing, a process that included PCR amplification, mapping, bias correction and internal controls. The published analysis was carried out like this. Only productive rearrangements were retained, and each unique TCRbeta sequence was defined by its CDR3 nucleotide sequence together with its V and J gene. For classification of a sequence as donor-reactive, at least 5-fold expansion in CFSE-low cells relative to unstimulated pre-transplant cells and a frequency of at least 0.01% were required. To ensure at least 90% detection power, minimum frequency thresholds were set for each subject based on that subject's lowest-template unstimulated sample. Repertoire turnover was measured by Jensen-Shannon divergence between the top 1000 TCRbeta sequences post- and pre-transplant. Two-sided Fisher's exact tests were used to test for changes in the detection of donor-reactive sequences. Entries here come from immuneACCESS through TCRdb and include only in-frame sequences with V and J called. Some clones fail to appear in such tables; in the studies checked, an unresolved V gene covers under half of the shortfall, and the cause of the remainder is unknown. The V and J calls and the clone size are those of that table, but D and trimming were determined from the DNA. The sample records around 51,000 clones, roughly nine tenths of which are singletons. The ten largest make up around 15% of the sample.

With regard to this clone: Its specific antigen is unknown. No clone much larger than this one lies a single base away; base qualities are absent.

Unstimulated PBMCs, after thawing, were stained for CD3, CD4 and CD8 and then FACS-sorted into CD3+CD4+ and CD3+CD8+ populations. All 8 studied subjects were randomized to withdrawal of immunosuppression. The Qiagen DNeasy Blood and Tissue Kit was used for genomic DNA isolation. CDR3 length: 18 amino acids, cysteine to phenylalanine. Only the CDR3 DNA is retained, 54 bases long and in frame from the first base. A distance of 15 bases separates the germline ends of V and J, which lose 3 bases and 0 bases respectively. As encoded in the germline V gene, CDR1 is KGHSH while CDR2 is LQKENI. This chain joins TRBV18 to TRBJ2-6; the D gene is perhaps TRBD1, on 6 matching bases. This TCR derives from a human patient who received a liver transplant. Donor T cells from the graft may be present among the T cells after a transplant. Specimen: CD8+ T cells from blood, collected 12 months after liver transplant. Here the CDR3 is given as CASSPSAHRVSGANVLTF. DNA sequence: TGTGCCAGCTCACCGTCGGCCCACAGGGTCTCTGGGGCCAACGTCCTGACTTTC.